A selection of T cell receptor beta chains follows, all from one sample in a study of T-cell memory formation after mild COVID-19. TCRdb itself ran the 5' RACE reads through MiXCR, one entry per CDR3 protein. Here the sample spans about 400,000 distinct CDR3 sequences, less than 25% being singletons. Sequenced: PBMCs or a T cell subset sorted from them (not recorded which). The receptors derive from an adult woman who had mild COVID-19 (a few samples of this study predate the infection). Cell type and time point are not known. CDR3s include the opening cysteine and the closing phenylalanine or tryptophan. A D gene is named only where the DNA matches it firmly. Size tells how often a clone was seen (once, few, many) or the class of an expanded clone, and some rows leave it out.

V	J	D	size	DNA	CDR3
TRBV4-1	TRBJ1-6	NA	few	TGCGCCAGCCAAAAGGGAGACAGGACATATAATTCACCCCTCCACTTT	CASQKGDRTYNSPLHF
TRBV3-1	TRBJ2-5	NA	many	TGTGCCAGCAGCCAAGGGACTGGGGACCAAGAGACCCAGTACTTC	CASSQGTGDQETQYF
TRBV30	TRBJ1-3	NA	NA	TGTGCCTGGTGCAGGGGAGAGAGCTCAGTAGGAAACACCATATATTTT	CAWCRGESSVGNTIYF
TRBV7-2	TRBJ2-1	TRBD1	few	TGTGCCAGCAGCCCCTCGACAGGGGCGGGCTACAATGAGCAGTTCTTC	CASSPSTGAGYNEQFF
TRBV7-2	TRBJ2-7	NA	many	TGTGCCAGCAGCTCTACCGGGCCAAGCTACGAGCAGTACTTC	CASSSTGPSYEQYF
TRBV6-6	TRBJ2-7	NA	NA	TGTGCCAGCAGTTATAGGTGGGCAGGCTCCTACGAGCAGTACTTC	CASSYRWAGSYEQYF
TRBV19	TRBJ2-5	TRBD1	few	TGTGCCAGTAGTACTCGGGGGGACAGGGAAGAGACCCAGTACTTC	CASSTRGDREETQYF
TRBV27	TRBJ1-2	NA	few	TGTGCCAGCAGTTTTGTTACCTTCCCGTATGGCTACACCTTC	CASSFVTFPYGYTF
TRBV2	TRBJ1-1	NA	NA	TGTGCCAGCAGGATAGACGGTGGGGGGAGCACTGAAGCTTTCTTT	CASRIDGGGSTEAFF
TRBV5-1	TRBJ1-3	TRBD1	NA	TGCGCCAGCAGCCTAGAGGGACAGGGTGGTGGCTCTGGAAACACCATATATTTT	CASSLEGQGGGSGNTIYF
TRBV2	TRBJ2-5	NA	NA	TGTGCCAGCAGTGTAAAAGAGACCCAGTACTTC	CASSVKETQYF
TRBV12-3/TRBV12-4	TRBJ1-2	TRBD1	few	TGTGCCAGCTTACTAGGGGGCAGCGCCTATGGCTACACCTTC	CASLLGGSAYGYTF
TRBV29-1	TRBJ1-1	NA	NA	TGCAGCGTTTGGGAGGGGGGGGTCGGCCCAATGAACACTGAAGCTTTCTTT	CSVWEGGVGPMNTEAFF
TRBV15	TRBJ1-1	NA	NA	TGTGCCACCAGCAGAGATCGTCGGCTGCCGGGCACTGAAGCTTTCTTT	CATSRDRRLPGTEAFF
TRBV5-1	TRBJ2-5	NA	NA	TGCGCCAGCAGAGTAAGGCGGGGACAAGAGACCCAGTACTTC	CASRVRRGQETQYF
TRBV10-3	TRBJ2-1	TRBD2	few	TGTGCCATCAGTGAGTCGGGGGCACTAGCGGGCTACAATGAGCAGTTCTTC	CAISESGALAGYNEQFF
TRBV24-1	TRBJ2-1	TRBD2	few	TGTGCCACCAGTGGGGGGGCTAGCGGGAGCCGCTACAATGAGCAGTTCTTC	CATSGGASGSRYNEQFF
TRBV29-1	TRBJ2-5	NA	NA	TGCAGCGCTGCCCCGGGGGTTAAAGAGACCCAGTACTTC	CSAAPGVKETQYF
TRBV7-9	TRBJ2-1	TRBD2	many	TGTGCCAGCAGTCAGGGGACTAGCGGCAACAATGAGCAGTTCTTC	CASSQGTSGNNEQFF
TRBV30	TRBJ2-7	NA	NA	TGTGCCTGGAGTCGACAGACCTACGAGCAGTACTTC	CAWSRQTYEQYF
TRBV5-6	TRBJ1-2	NA	NA	TGTGCCAGCAGCCTGCGTGACGGGGGAGACTATGGCTACACCTTC	CASSLRDGGDYGYTF
TRBV19	TRBJ2-4	TRBD2	once	TGTGCCAGTAGTGGACTAGCGGGAGCCCTCAAAAACATTCAGTACTTC	CASSGLAGALKNIQYF
TRBV5-4	TRBJ2-7	NA	NA	TGTGCCACCTACCGGGACTTGACCTACGAGCAGTACTTC	CATYRDLTYEQYF
TRBV12-3/TRBV12-4	TRBJ2-1	TRBD2	NA	TGTGCCAGCAGCCCTGGGGGGACTAGCGGGAGAGGGTGGTTCTTC	CASSPGGTSGRGWFF
TRBV6-5	TRBJ1-5	NA	NA	TGTGCCAGCAGGAGTGCAGACTGGAGCAATCAGCCCCAGCATTTT	CASRSADWSNQPQHF
TRBV10-3	TRBJ1-2	TRBD1	few	TGTGCCATCAGAAAAACCGGGACAGCGTCGGACGGCTACACCTTC	CAIRKTGTASDGYTF
TRBV29-1	TRBJ2-5	NA	few	TGCAGCGTCCTTCCACTTGGTAATGGAGAGACCCAGTACTTC	CSVLPLGNGETQYF
TRBV11-2	TRBJ2-2	TRBD1	few	TGTGCCAGCAGCTCCTATACCGGGACAGGGGCCACCGGGGAGCTGTTTTTT	CASSSYTGTGATGELFF
TRBV7-3	TRBJ2-1	NA	NA	TGTGCCAGCAGTTCCGGAGGACTCCCCAGTGAGCAGTTCTTC	CASSSGGLPSEQFF
TRBV7-2	TRBJ1-2	NA	few	TGTGCCAGCAGCGTGGGGACTGTCTATGGCTACACCTTC	CASSVGTVYGYTF
TRBV24-1	TRBJ2-5	TRBD1	NA	TGTGCCACCAGTGACCCGACAGGGAAGAGGGAGACCCAGTACTTC	CATSDPTGKRETQYF
TRBV10-3	TRBJ2-7	NA	few	TGTGCCATCAGTGAGCTCTCTCGGGACCTACTACGAGAGCAGTACTTC	CAISELSRDLLREQYF
TRBV5-1	TRBJ1-2	NA	NA	TGCGCCAGCAGCTTGACCAGGGACGGCTATGGCTACACCTTC	CASSLTRDGYGYTF
TRBV4-3	TRBJ2-5	NA	few	TGCGCCAGCAGCGTGCGGGACAGCCCGGGAGAGACCCAGTACTTC	CASSVRDSPGETQYF
TRBV20-1	TRBJ2-7	TRBD1	few	TGCAGTGCTAGAGATAAAGCAGGGGGCGGGCCTGGGCAGTACTTC	CSARDKAGGGPGQYF
TRBV9	TRBJ2-3	NA	NA	TGTGCCAGCAGCCCTCTCCGAGTCTCCACAGATACGCAGTATTTT	CASSPLRVSTDTQYF
TRBV27	TRBJ1-6	NA	NA	TGTGCCAGCAGTTTGGCAGGTTCCTATAATTCACCCCTCCACTTT	CASSLAGSYNSPLHF
TRBV15	TRBJ2-6	NA	NA	TGTGCCACCAGCAGAGCGGGGAGCGCTGGGGCCAACGTCCTGACTTTC	CATSRAGSAGANVLTF
TRBV12-3/TRBV12-4	TRBJ2-7	TRBD1	NA	TGTGCCAGCACCGCCGGGACAGCCTTCTCTGAGCAGTACTTC	CASTAGTAFSEQYF
TRBV3-1	TRBJ2-5	NA	NA	TGTGCCAGCAGCCCCTTACTAGGCGTGGGGACCCAGTACTTC	CASSPLLGVGTQYF
TRBV12-3/TRBV12-4	TRBJ2-1	TRBD1	NA	TGTGCCAGCAGTCTACAGGGGTTAGGTTACAATGAGCAGTTCTTC	CASSLQGLGYNEQFF
TRBV7-2	TRBJ2-6	NA	NA	TGTGCCAGCAGCTTAGTCTCTGACTCTGGGGCCAACGTCCTGACTTTC	CASSLVSDSGANVLTF
TRBV7-2	TRBJ2-1	NA	few	TGTGCCAGCAGGCGTAGCTCCTACAATGAGCAGTTCTTC	CASRRSSYNEQFF
TRBV6-5	TRBJ1-1	NA	NA	TGTGCCAGCAGCCACGGGAGCACTGAAGCTTTCTTT	CASSHGSTEAFF
TRBV29-1	TRBJ2-3	TRBD2	NA	TGCAGCGTGACTAGCGGGAGAACAGATACGCAGTATTTT	CSVTSGRTDTQYF
TRBV13	TRBJ1-6	NA	NA	TGTGCCAGCAGCACCGCGGGGTCACCCCTCCACTTT	CASSTAGSPLHF
TRBV3-1	TRBJ2-6	NA	few	TGTGCCAGCAAAAGCTCTGGGGCCAACGTCCTGACTTTC	CASKSSGANVLTF
TRBV5-1	TRBJ2-1	NA	NA	TGCGCCAGCAGCTTGGTACTAGGATCCTACAATGAGCAGTTCTTC	CASSLVLGSYNEQFF
TRBV5-1	TRBJ2-7	TRBD1	NA	TGCGCCAGCAGCTTGGCAAGGACAGGGGACGAGCAGTACTTC	CASSLARTGDEQYF
TRBV6-2/TRBV6-3	TRBJ1-5	NA	few	TGTGCCAGCAGTTACGGGCAGGCCCGCCTTACGAAGCCCCAGCATTTT	CASSYGQARLTKPQHF
TRBV12-3/TRBV12-4	TRBJ1-2	NA	NA	TGTGCCAGCAGTTTACCCAGCTATGGCTACACCTTC	CASSLPSYGYTF
TRBV4-2	TRBJ2-7	NA	NA	TGTGCCAGCAGCCAATGGAGTAAAACCTACGAGCAGTACTTC	CASSQWSKTYEQYF
TRBV7-9	TRBJ1-2	NA	NA	TGTGCCAGCAGCATCAGGGTTGACTATGGCTACACCTTC	CASSIRVDYGYTF
TRBV2	TRBJ2-5	NA	few	TGTGCCAGCAGTGAAGTCCGGGGAAGCCGCGAGACCCAGTACTTC	CASSEVRGSRETQYF
TRBV29-1	TRBJ2-5	TRBD2	NA	TGCAGCGTTCATCCCAGACCGGGACTAGGCCTTCAAGAGACCCAGTACTTC	CSVHPRPGLGLQETQYF
TRBV7-9	TRBJ2-1	NA	NA	TGTGCCAGCAGCCCATCAGGGTACTACAATGAGCAGTTCTTC	CASSPSGYYNEQFF